These T cell receptor beta chains were read from a single sample in a study of blood T cell repertoires in COVID-19. The data were produced by immunoSEQ multiplex PCR, yet TCRdb's version contains in-frame clones alone and is incomplete. The data hold about 280,000 clones, with less than 90% observed a single time. The specimen sequenced was peripheral blood. Source of these receptors: a human donor in a cohort sampled during active COVID-19. Both conserved end residues are part of each CDR3. D genes are given only for firm matches. The size field is filled for only some rows; it gives once, few, many or a size class.

-	TRBV7-2	TRBJ2-1	-	CASSPSPSYNEQFF	TGTGCCAGCAGCCCGTCCCCTTCCTACAATGAGCAGTTCTTC
-	TRBV5-1	TRBJ2-1	TRBD2	CASSLATSANEQFF	TGCGCCAGCAGCTTGGCCACTAGCGCCAATGAGCAGTTCTTC
-	TRBV28	TRBJ1-2	TRBD1	CASRGQGEGGYTF	TGTGCCAGCAGAGGACAGGGTGAGGGTGGCTACACCTTC
-	TRBV9	TRBJ1-4	TRBD1	CASSVRPDRGANEKLFF	TGTGCCAGCAGCGTGAGACCCGACAGGGGGGCTAATGAAAAACTGTTTTTT
-	TRBV5-1	TRBJ2-7	TRBD1	CASSLGQGMNEQYF	TGCGCCAGCAGCTTGGGACAGGGGATGAACGAGCAGTACTTC
-	TRBV15	TRBJ1-6	-	CATSRLGQYNSPLHF	TGTGCCACCAGTCGGTTGGGGCAGTATAATTCACCCCTCCACTTT
-	TRBV18	TRBJ1-1	TRBD1	CASSLGTGGSNTEAFF	TGTGCCAGCTCACTCGGGACAGGGGGATCGAACACTGAAGCTTTCTTT
-	TRBV6-6	TRBJ2-7	TRBD1	CASTKGQGYEQYF	TGTGCCAGCACGAAGGGACAGGGCTACGAGCAGTACTTC
-	TRBV19	TRBJ2-1	TRBD1	CASTTGGGRYNEQFF	TGTGCCAGTACTACAGGGGGCGGAAGGTACAATGAGCAGTTCTTC
few	TRBV28	TRBJ1-1	TRBD1	CASRTGTGSEAFF	TGTGCCAGCAGGACCGGGACAGGGAGTGAAGCTTTCTTT
-	TRBV7-9	TRBJ2-7	TRBD2	CASSPPAGDKYEQYF	TGTGCCAGCAGCCCCCCAGCGGGAGATAAGTACGAGCAGTACTTC
-	TRBV6-5	TRBJ2-5	-	CASSQKGVLQETQYF	TGTGCCAGCAGCCAAAAGGGGGTGTTACAAGAGACCCAGTACTTC
once	TRBV28	TRBJ2-4	TRBD1	CASSKTGTVNIQYF	TGTGCCAGCAGTAAGACCGGGACAGTTAACATTCAGTACTTC
-	TRBV20-1	TRBJ2-1	-	CSASGVMSGLNEQFF	TGCAGTGCTAGTGGGGTTATGAGCGGGTTGAATGAGCAGTTCTTC
-	TRBV5-5	TRBJ2-3	-	CASSLTGTTDTQYF	TGTGCCAGCAGCTTGACAGGGACCACAGATACGCAGTATTTT
-	TRBV4-1	TRBJ2-1	TRBD2	CASSQAASGSYNEQFF	TGCGCCAGCAGCCAAGCGGCTAGCGGCTCATACAATGAGCAGTTCTTC
few	TRBV7-3	TRBJ2-2	TRBD2	CASSPTSGTGELFF	TGTGCCAGCAGCCCCACTAGCGGCACCGGGGAGCTGTTTTTT
-	TRBV11-2	TRBJ1-3	-	CASSLSRGSGNTIYF	TGTGCCAGCAGCTTAAGTCGGGGCTCTGGAAACACCATATATTTT
-	TRBV18	TRBJ2-5	-	CASSPSGLETQYF	TGTGCCAGCTCACCAAGTGGGCTAGAGACCCAGTACTTC
-	TRBV19	TRBJ2-1	-	CASSIVQNNEQFF	TGTGCCAGTAGTATAGTCCAAAACAATGAGCAGTTCTTC
-	TRBV7-2	TRBJ1-1	TRBD1	CASRPDRVNTEAFF	TGTGCCAGCAGACCAGACAGGGTGAACACTGAAGCTTTCTTT
-	TRBV18	TRBJ2-2	TRBD2	CASSFLAVNTGELFF	TGTGCCAGCTCATTCCTAGCGGTTAACACCGGGGAGCTGTTTTTT
-	TRBV28	TRBJ2-3	TRBD2	CASSLPGSGRGDTQYF	TGTGCCAGCAGTTTACCGGGGAGCGGGAGGGGGGATACGCAGTATTTT
-	TRBV18	TRBJ2-2	TRBD2	CASSSTGTSGVNTGELFF	TGTGCCAGCTCATCAACCGGGACTAGCGGGGTTAACACCGGGGAGCTGTTTTTT
-	TRBV2	TRBJ2-1	-	CASMWIQGTYNEQFF	TGTGCCAGCATGTGGATTCAGGGAACCTACAATGAGCAGTTCTTC
-	TRBV7-9	TRBJ1-5	-	CASSLTGDNQPQHF	TGTGCCAGCAGCTTAACCGGAGACAATCAGCCCCAGCATTTT
-	TRBV6-5	TRBJ2-2	TRBD1	CASSSGTGEVGELFF	TGTGCCAGCAGCTCCGGGACAGGGGAAGTCGGGGAGCTGTTTTTT
-	TRBV10-1	TRBJ2-1	TRBD2	CASSTGTSGSSEQFF	TGCGCCAGCAGTACCGGGACTAGCGGGAGTTCTGAGCAGTTCTTC
once	TRBV5-8	TRBJ2-1	-	CASIFSRSSYNEQFF	TGTGCCAGCATCTTTAGCCGAAGCTCCTACAATGAGCAGTTCTTC
-	TRBV4-1	TRBJ2-2	-	CASSQLQQGGGNTGELFF	TGCGCCAGCAGCCAACTCCAACAGGGAGGGGGAAACACCGGGGAGCTGTTTTTT
-	TRBV20-1	TRBJ2-7	-	CSAITSYEQYF	TGCAGTGCCATTACTAGCTACGAGCAGTACTTC
-	TRBV9	TRBJ2-1	TRBD2	CASSPQPGTSGFNEQFF	TGTGCCAGCAGCCCACAACCCGGGACTAGCGGGTTCAATGAGCAGTTCTTC
-	TRBV10-1	TRBJ2-3	-	CASNYTGVGTDTQYF	TGCGCCAGCAATTACACTGGAGTTGGCACAGATACGCAGTATTTT
-	TRBV30	TRBJ2-3	-	CAWSAGYRTDTQYF	TGTGCCTGGAGTGCGGGATACCGAACAGATACGCAGTATTTT
-	TRBV19	TRBJ2-7	-	CASSAYGLSYEQYF	TGTGCCAGTAGTGCCTATGGGCTTTCCTACGAGCAGTACTTC
-	TRBV18	TRBJ2-7	-	CASSPTEVLLYEQYF	TGTGCCAGCTCACCAACGGAGGTCCTACTCTACGAGCAGTACTTC
-	TRBV6-2/TRBV6-3	TRBJ2-7	-	CASSNPLAYEQYF	TGTGCCAGCAGTAACCCATTAGCCTACGAGCAGTACTTC
-	TRBV6-5	TRBJ1-1	-	CASSPTGNTEAFF	TGTGCCAGCAGCCCAACAGGGAACACTGAAGCTTTCTTT
-	TRBV3-1/TRBV3-2	TRBJ2-2	TRBD2	CASSHRRTSGNTGELFF	TGTGCCAGCAGCCACCGGCGGACTAGCGGAAACACCGGGGAGCTGTTTTTT
-	TRBV24-1	TRBJ2-5	-	CATSNGGETQYF	TGTGCCACCAGTAACGGGGGTGAGACCCAGTACTTC
-	TRBV2	TRBJ2-1	TRBD2	CASSTGTSGSYEQFF	TGTGCCAGCAGTACCGGGACTAGCGGGAGTTATGAGCAGTTCTTC
-	TRBV7-3	TRBJ1-1	-	CASSPGGDTEAFF	TGTGCCAGCAGCCCCGGCGGGGATACTGAAGCTTTCTTT
-	TRBV6-5	TRBJ2-3	-	CASSSPGRDADTQYF	TGTGCCAGCAGTTCCCCTGGGCGGGACGCAGATACGCAGTATTTT
-	TRBV11-1	TRBJ1-4	-	CASSGQATNEKLFF	TGTGCCAGCAGCGGGCAGGCAACTAATGAAAAACTGTTTTTT
once	TRBV18	TRBJ2-3	-	CASSPQEGGTDTQYF	TGTGCCAGCTCACCGCAAGAAGGGGGCACAGATACGCAGTATTTT
-	TRBV30	TRBJ2-2	-	CAWRQQTNTGELFF	TGTGCCTGGAGACAACAAACGAACACCGGGGAGCTGTTTTTT